This section outlines one TCR beta chain sequence together with its context. Antigen specificity is unknown. One junction end does not reproduce the germline sequence, and a read error may be involved. RNA served as the template for amplifying TCR beta CDR3 regions. HTBI-primed RT-PCR formed the first round, and a multiplex PCR formed the second. TCRdb fed the multiplex PCR reads into MiXCR, producing one record per CDR3 protein. The profile covers roughly 600,000 distinct CDR3 sequences, with about 35% appearing a single time and approximately 4.1% taken by the ten largest. The hyperthyroidism patients had a new diagnosis of under 2 months' duration and were aged 18 to 65. Exclusion covered patients with other autoimmune diseases or uncontrolled infections (as well as pregnancy or lactation). The data are from a study of Graves' ophthalmopathy and Graves' hyperthyroidism. General study points: Discrimination between ophthalmopathy and stable hyperthyroidism by a 13-signature model showed 85% to 90% sensitivity and 65% to 84% specificity.

Sequencing used peripheral blood or thyroid tissue (not recorded which). The source of this sequence is an adult man with Graves' hyperthyroidism.

The CDR3 DNA reads TGTGCCATCGGTGAGTCGGGGGGGAGTTATGGCTACACCTTC. It translates to CAIGESGGSYGYTF. The genes are TRBV10-3 and TRBJ1-2, with D possibly matching TRBD1 (5 bases). Germline V gives CDR1 ENHRY, CDR2 SYGVKD. The CDR3 has 14 residues.